The rows below give T cell receptor beta chains drawn from one sample of a study of blood T cell repertoires in COVID-19. Produced via immunoSEQ multiplex PCR; TCRdb's table is partial and in-frame only. Of a few hundred thousand clones detected, about 85% appear once; the ten largest clones hold around 0.89%. Input material: peripheral blood. The receptors were sampled from a man aged 35 to 55 with acute or convalescent COVID-19. CDR3s include the opening cysteine and the closing phenylalanine or tryptophan. Fields, in order: D gene, J gene, V gene, clone size, CDR3 DNA, CDR3 protein. D genes are given only for firm matches. The listing skips clone size in some rows; elsewhere it reads once, few, many or a size class.

d_call: NA; j_call: TRBJ1-2; v_call: TRBV5-1; clone_size: once; cdr3_nt: TGCGCCAGCGCTGCGGGCGGCATAGCTAACTATGGCTACACCTTC; cdr3_aa: CASAAGGIANYGYTF
d_call: NA; j_call: TRBJ1-1; v_call: TRBV11-2; clone_size: NA; cdr3_nt: TGTGCCAGCAGCTTAGACCCACACAGACCTCCAGAAGCTTTCTTT; cdr3_aa: CASSLDPHRPPEAFF
d_call: TRBD2; j_call: TRBJ2-7; v_call: TRBV27; clone_size: NA; cdr3_nt: TGTGCCAGCAGTTTCCAACTAGCGGGGGGTTACGAGCAGTACTTC; cdr3_aa: CASSFQLAGGYEQYF
d_call: TRBD2; j_call: TRBJ2-1; v_call: TRBV27; clone_size: NA; cdr3_nt: TGTGCCAGCAGTTTATACGGGACTAGTGGGAACAATGAGCAGTTCTTC; cdr3_aa: CASSLYGTSGNNEQFF
d_call: TRBD1; j_call: TRBJ2-5; v_call: TRBV13; clone_size: NA; cdr3_nt: TGTGCCAGCAGGCGGGACAGGGGATGGGAGACCCAGTACTTC; cdr3_aa: CASRRDRGWETQYF
d_call: TRBD2; j_call: TRBJ2-7; v_call: TRBV6-1; clone_size: NA; cdr3_nt: TGTGCCAGCAGTGATGGCGGGAGGGTCGAGCAGTACTTC; cdr3_aa: CASSDGGRVEQYF
d_call: NA; j_call: TRBJ2-1; v_call: TRBV7-3; clone_size: NA; cdr3_nt: TGTGCCAGCAGCTTAGATGGGGGGAGCTCCTACAATGAGCAGTTCTTC; cdr3_aa: CASSLDGGSSYNEQFF
d_call: NA; j_call: TRBJ1-1; v_call: TRBV5-1; clone_size: NA; cdr3_nt: TGCGCCAGCAGCTTGGGGGCAGGATCTACTGAAGCTTTCTTT; cdr3_aa: CASSLGAGSTEAFF
d_call: NA; j_call: TRBJ2-6; v_call: TRBV6-2/TRBV6-3; clone_size: NA; cdr3_nt: TGTGCCAGCAGTTACGGGGGGACTGGGGCCAACGTCCTGACTTTC; cdr3_aa: CASSYGGTGANVLTF
d_call: TRBD1; j_call: TRBJ1-2; v_call: TRBV4-3; clone_size: NA; cdr3_nt: TGCGCCAGCAGCCCGACAGGGACCCACTATGGCTACACCTTC; cdr3_aa: CASSPTGTHYGYTF
d_call: NA; j_call: TRBJ1-2; v_call: TRBV7-2; clone_size: once; cdr3_nt: TGTGCCAGCAGCTTAGATTCTTCAGGGATTGGCTACACCTTC; cdr3_aa: CASSLDSSGIGYTF
d_call: TRBD2; j_call: TRBJ2-7; v_call: TRBV28; clone_size: NA; cdr3_nt: TGTGCCAGCAGTTCCTCACTAGCGGGGGGAATCTACGAGCAGTACTTC; cdr3_aa: CASSSSLAGGIYEQYF
d_call: NA; j_call: TRBJ1-6; v_call: TRBV11-1; clone_size: NA; cdr3_nt: TGTGCCAGAGGGGTGGGACACTCAAATTCACCCCTCCACTTT; cdr3_aa: CARGVGHSNSPLHF
d_call: TRBD2; j_call: TRBJ2-3; v_call: TRBV29-1; clone_size: NA; cdr3_nt: TGCAGCGTTGAACGCGGGGGGACAGATACGCAGTATTTT; cdr3_aa: CSVERGGTDTQYF
d_call: TRBD1; j_call: TRBJ1-3; v_call: TRBV3-1/TRBV3-2; clone_size: NA; cdr3_nt: TGTGCCAGCAGCCAAGGGGACAGGGATGGAAACACCATATATTTT; cdr3_aa: CASSQGDRDGNTIYF
d_call: TRBD1; j_call: TRBJ2-6; v_call: TRBV6-4; clone_size: NA; cdr3_nt: TGTGCCAGCAGTGAAGGGACAGCTACCTCTGGGGCCAACGTCCTGACTTTC; cdr3_aa: CASSEGTATSGANVLTF
d_call: TRBD2; j_call: TRBJ2-7; v_call: TRBV3-1/TRBV3-2; clone_size: NA; cdr3_nt: TGTGCCAGCAGCAGCGGGGGGGGAGGGTACGAGCAGTACTTC; cdr3_aa: CASSSGGGGYEQYF
d_call: NA; j_call: TRBJ2-1; v_call: TRBV7-2; clone_size: NA; cdr3_nt: TGTGCCAGCAGCAGAGACGGGGAGGCCTACAATGAGCAGTTCTTC; cdr3_aa: CASSRDGEAYNEQFF
d_call: TRBD1; j_call: TRBJ2-2; v_call: TRBV24-1; clone_size: NA; cdr3_nt: TGTGCCACCAGTGAGTCACCCGGGACAGGGGGCTCCTACGGGGAGCTGTTTTTT; cdr3_aa: CATSESPGTGGSYGELFF
d_call: NA; j_call: TRBJ1-2; v_call: TRBV6-5; clone_size: NA; cdr3_nt: TGTGCCAGCAACCCTTCCCTAGAGATTTCGAATGGCTACACCTTC; cdr3_aa: CASNPSLEISNGYTF
d_call: TRBD2; j_call: TRBJ2-3; v_call: TRBV9; clone_size: NA; cdr3_nt: TGTGCCAGCAGCGGAGAGCGGGGACCATCAGATACGCAGTATTTT; cdr3_aa: CASSGERGPSDTQYF
d_call: TRBD2; j_call: TRBJ2-3; v_call: TRBV4-2; clone_size: NA; cdr3_nt: TGTGCCAGCAGCCAAGAAGGAGCGGGGGGCCGCACAGATACGCAGTATTTT; cdr3_aa: CASSQEGAGGRTDTQYF
d_call: TRBD2; j_call: TRBJ2-1; v_call: TRBV5-4; clone_size: NA; cdr3_nt: TGTGCCAGCAGCTCCACTAGCGGGGGCTACAATGAGCAGTTCTTC; cdr3_aa: CASSSTSGGYNEQFF
d_call: TRBD1; j_call: TRBJ1-3; v_call: TRBV18; clone_size: NA; cdr3_nt: TGTGCCAGCTCACCCGGGGACAGCCTCCTCTCTGGAAACACCATATATTTT; cdr3_aa: CASSPGDSLLSGNTIYF
d_call: NA; j_call: TRBJ2-5; v_call: TRBV10-2; clone_size: once; cdr3_nt: TGCGCCAGCAGTAACGGGTTCAGAGGGGAGACCCAGTACTTC; cdr3_aa: CASSNGFRGETQYF
d_call: TRBD1; j_call: TRBJ1-5; v_call: TRBV18; clone_size: NA; cdr3_nt: TGTGCCAGCTCACCATGGGACAGGGGTCAGCCCCAGCATTTT; cdr3_aa: CASSPWDRGQPQHF
d_call: TRBD2; j_call: TRBJ2-6; v_call: TRBV7-2; clone_size: NA; cdr3_nt: TGTGCCAGCAGCTTACGGGGGGGCTCTGGGGCCAACGTCCTGACTTTC; cdr3_aa: CASSLRGGSGANVLTF
d_call: NA; j_call: TRBJ1-3; v_call: TRBV7-2; clone_size: NA; cdr3_nt: TGTGCCAGCAGCCTTAGAAATGAAGGGGCGCGAGGAAACACCATATATTTT; cdr3_aa: CASSLRNEGARGNTIYF
d_call: NA; j_call: TRBJ1-2; v_call: TRBV13; clone_size: NA; cdr3_nt: TGTGCCAGCAACGCGGGGGGGATGCCTGGTGGCTACACCTTC; cdr3_aa: CASNAGGMPGGYTF
d_call: TRBD2; j_call: TRBJ2-1; v_call: TRBV5-4; clone_size: NA; cdr3_nt: TGTGCCAGCAGCCTTTTATTTCCTAGCGGATACAATGAGCAGTTCTTC; cdr3_aa: CASSLLFPSGYNEQFF
d_call: NA; j_call: TRBJ1-4; v_call: TRBV27; clone_size: few; cdr3_nt: TGTGCCAGCAGGAATTCAGGTTCAACTAATGAAAAACTGTTTTTT; cdr3_aa: CASRNSGSTNEKLFF
d_call: NA; j_call: TRBJ2-7; v_call: TRBV3-1/TRBV3-2; clone_size: NA; cdr3_nt: TGTGCCAGCAGCCAAGCTTCCCTATACGAGCAGTACTTC; cdr3_aa: CASSQASLYEQYF
d_call: TRBD1; j_call: TRBJ1-2; v_call: TRBV10-1; clone_size: NA; cdr3_nt: TGCGCCAGCAGTAGTCCGGACAGGGGTCATGGCTACACCTTC; cdr3_aa: CASSSPDRGHGYTF